These 3 T cell receptor beta chains came from one sample sequenced in a study of blood T cell repertoires in COVID-19. Clones were sequenced by immunoSEQ multiplex PCR, and TCRdb holds only the in-frame ones, with some missing. Among 290,000 or so clones listed, around 90% were seen once. Input material: peripheral blood. Every receptor here comes from a young man with active or convalescent COVID-19.

This chain links TRBV6-2 or TRBV6-3 with TRBJ2-7, with 11 positions matching TRBD1. This CDR3 region has 15 residues. V lost 6 bases to trimming and J lost 3 bases; unmatched junction nucleotides: 7. Germline loops: CDR1 MNHEY, CDR2 SVGEGT. For the CDR3, the DNA is TGTGCCAGCAGCAACCAGGGGACAGGGGGCTACGAGCAGTACTTC. Its translation: CASSNQGTGGYEQYF.

The rearrangement uses TRBV7-9 and TRBJ1-4, with 10 bases that match TRBD1. Trimming removed 4 bases from V and 7 bases from J; junction bases left unmatched: 6. CDR3 length equals 15 residues. Germline V lookup: CDR1 SEHNR, CDR2 FQNEAQ (reference sequence). CDR3 region: CASSSRQGASEKLFF. The CDR3 coding sequence is TGTGCCAGCAGCTCTAGACAGGGGGCGAGTGAAAAACTGTTTTTT.

The rearrangement links TRBV6-6 to TRBJ2-7; D possibly corresponds to TRBD1 (5 bases). This CDR3 spans 14 amino acids. V lost 5 bases, J lost 6 bases, and 17 bases lay in between. Per the germline V gene, CDR1 is MNHNY and CDR2 is SVGAGI (reference sequence). The CDR3 reads CASSQKYLGLEQYF. The CDR3 DNA sequence: TGTGCCAGCAGTCAGAAGTATTTGGGGCTCGAGCAGTACTTC.